Below, 10 T cell receptor beta chains from the same sample are listed, as sequenced in a study of metastatic and nonmetastatic thyroid tumors. Each patient came to thyroid surgery without any prior treatment (of any kind). TCRdb re-clonotyped the PCR reads via MiXCR. Seen here are over 11,000 clones, roughly 28% observed once, and the top ten hold about 21%. The sample taken for sequencing was tumor tissue. The receptors derive from a female donor with papillary thyroid cancer or a benign thyroid nodule (not recorded which). Some clones in this sample may be carry-over from other donors' samples.

V is TRBV15 and J is TRBJ1-1; TRBD1 is a possible D gene (5 bases). Trimming cost V 0 bases and J 5 bases, with 10 bases left between them. The germline V gene has CDR1 LNHNV and CDR2 YYDKDF (reference sequence). This CDR3 spans 14 amino acids. DNA of the CDR3: TGTGCCACCAGCAGAGATCTCAGGGTTACTGAAGCTTTCTTT. It is translated as CATSRDLRVTEAFF.

This clone was detected many times. Given a much more abundant clone one base away, this may be a read error. The chain links TRBV20-1 to TRBJ1-4; unclear D gene. Germline CDR1 and CDR2: DFQATT and SNEGSKA (reference sequence). Trimming shortened V by 4 bases and J by 5 bases, and 11 bases separated the two germline ends. The CDR3 spans 13 residues. This CDR3 reads CSAKSSSNEKLFF. DNA of the CDR3: TGCAGTGCTAAGTCGTCCAGCAATGAAAAACTGTTTTTT.

This clone was counted between two and nine times. This chain joins TRBV19 and TRBJ1-5; TRBD1 might be the D (6 bases). The V and J ends lost 0 bases and 7 bases respectively, with 10 bases between them. The CDR3 runs 14 residues. CDR1 and CDR2 from the germline V gene are LNHDA and SQIVND (reference sequence). The DNA of the CDR3 is TGTGCCAGTAGTATAGAAGGGGGGAGCCAGCCCCAGCATTTT. It is translated as CASSIEGGSQPQHF.

V is TRBV6-4 and J is TRBJ2-3; 12 bases agree with TRBD1. Trimming cost V 2 bases and J 0 bases; bases outside gene matches: 0. CDR1 and CDR2 (germline): MRHNA, SNTAGT. The CDR3 contains 16 residues. In nucleotides, the CDR3 is TGTGCCAGCAGTGACGGGACAGGGGGCAGCACAGATACGCAGTATTTT. Its translation: CASSDGTGGSTDTQYF.

The chain links TRBV4-1 to TRBJ2-5; 11 bases align to TRBD2. Per the germline V gene, CDR1 is MGHRA and CDR2 is YSYEKL. The junction had 16 bases not matched to a gene; V was cut back by 3 bases and J by 4 bases. The length of the CDR3 is 19 residues. CDR3 nucleotides: TGCGCCAGCAGCCAGTCCCATAGCGGGAGGGCCGACGGGAGAGAGACCCAGTACTTC. Translation gives CASSQSHSGRADGRETQYF.

This clone was seen repeatedly, ten times or more. The rearrangement uses TRBV18 and TRBJ2-2; weak D call: TRBD1 (6 bases). The CDR3 covers 15 residues. V shed 3 bases and J shed 2 bases, with 10 bases lying between them. CDR1 is KGHSH, CDR2 LQKENI, per germline. CDR3 sequence (DNA): TGTGCCAGCTCACCTACAGGGCAAAACACCGGGGAGCTGTTTTTT. Its protein is CASSPTGQNTGELFF. Together with reference TRBV18 and TRBJ2-2, the CDR3 gives the full variable domain: NAGVMQNPRHLVRRRGQEARLRCSPMKGHSHVYWYRQLPEEGLKFMVYLQKENIIDESGMPKERFSAEFPKEGPSILRIQQVVRGDSAAYFCASSPTGQNTGELFFGEGSRLTVL.

This clone was found many times. The chain couples TRBV6-2 or TRBV6-3 to TRBJ1-2; D perhaps matches TRBD1 (5 bases). The V end was cut by 6 bases, the J end by 5 bases, with 10 bases between. The CDR3 runs to 12 residues. CDR1 is MNHEY and CDR2 is SVGEGT in the germline V gene. CDR3 in DNA: TGTGCCAGCAGCCCGCAGGGATATGGCTACACCTTC. Its translation is CASSPQGYGYTF.

Relative to its sample, this clone is medium-sized (0.01 to 0.1%). The chain couples TRBV5-1 to TRBJ2-7; D is ambiguous. CDR1 and CDR2 from the germline V gene are SGHRS and YFSETQ. The CDR3 length is 14 residues. With 1 base removed from V and 2 bases from J, the gap between germline ends came to 10 bases. In DNA form, the CDR3 reads TGCGCCAGCAGCTTGTTTCCGGGCGCCTACGAGCAGTACTTC. Its protein is CASSLFPGAYEQYF.

This sequence joins TRBV6-2 or TRBV6-3 and TRBJ2-5; weak D call: TRBD2 (6 bases). Germline loops: CDR1 MNHEY, CDR2 SVGEGT. This CDR3 has 14 amino acids. Trimming removed 0 bases from V and 1 base from J, with 6 bases in between. This chain's CDR3 is CASSYSSGQETQYF. CDR3 coding DNA: TGTGCCAGCAGTTACTCTAGCGGCCAAGAGACCCAGTACTTC.

This clone has a count of ten or more. The V and J genes are TRBV2 and TRBJ2-7; 8 positions match TRBD2. This CDR3 is 16 amino acids long. From germline, CDR1 is SNHLY and CDR2 FYNNEI. The trim removed 7 bases at V and 3 bases at J, leaving 14 bases unmatched. CDR3 nucleotides: TGTGCCAGCATGGGCCTAGAGACTAGCGCATTCTACGAGCAGTACTTC. As protein: CASMGLETSAFYEQYF.